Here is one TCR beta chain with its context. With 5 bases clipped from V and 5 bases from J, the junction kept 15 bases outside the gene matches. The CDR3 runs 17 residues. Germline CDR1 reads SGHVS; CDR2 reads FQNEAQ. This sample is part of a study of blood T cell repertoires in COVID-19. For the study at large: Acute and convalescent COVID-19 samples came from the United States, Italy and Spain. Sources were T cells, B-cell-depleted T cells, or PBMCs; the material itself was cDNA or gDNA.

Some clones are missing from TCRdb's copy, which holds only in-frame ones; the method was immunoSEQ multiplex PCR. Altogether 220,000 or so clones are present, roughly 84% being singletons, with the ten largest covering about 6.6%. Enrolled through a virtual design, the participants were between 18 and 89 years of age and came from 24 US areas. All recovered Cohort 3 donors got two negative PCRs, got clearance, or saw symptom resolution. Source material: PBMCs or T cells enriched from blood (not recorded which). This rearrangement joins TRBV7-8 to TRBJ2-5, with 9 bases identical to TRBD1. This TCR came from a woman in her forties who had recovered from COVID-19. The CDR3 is CASSVGTGRNLGETQYF. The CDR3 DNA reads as TGTGCCAGCAGCGTTGGGACAGGGCGTAATCTTGGGGAGACCCAGTACTTC.